This TCR beta chain was recovered during a study of tumor-infiltrating lymphocytes in primary liver carcinoma. V shed 6 bases and J shed 9 bases, with 15 bases lying between them. Germline V lookup: CDR1 MNHNS, CDR2 SASEGT. The CDR3 extends over 13 amino acids. A constant-region primer served to make TCR beta cDNA from approximately 490 ng total RNA. For TCR beta, libraries were produced by three nested multiplex PCR rounds using slightly modified ARM-PCR. Each of the first two PCR rounds ran roughly 10 cycles with TRBV1-TRBV30 forward and C-beta reverse primers. TCRdb ran MiXCR on the multiplex PCR reads and lists one entry per CDR3 protein. This sample has about 48,000 distinct CDR3 sequences, with over 65% found just once. Each 20-30 mg portion of unsorted bulk tissue served as the source for co-extraction of RNA and DNA. Resecting the tumor surgically was how the patients' primary liver carcinoma was treated. Without exception, tumor samples held over 80% viable tumor cells.

Study-wide results and caveats: Tumor-adjacent and tumor-blood pairs overlapped less than tumor region pairs did. The 250 largest clones made up significantly more of tumor than blood repertoires (p = 0.039).

In the case of this clonotype: Its matching antigen is unknown. The CDR3 end shows no conserved phenylalanine or tryptophan, and so a read error is likely.

J is TRBJ1-5 and V is TRBV6-1; maybe TRBD1 (6 bases). This receptor was identified in a man aged 35 to 55 with primary liver carcinoma and hepatitis B virus infection. The material sequenced was liver tumor tissue from sampling region 3. Described subset: tumor region T3, left-lateral pole. The CDR3 here is CASSQQGGLPQHL. The CDR3 DNA is TGTGCCAGCAGCCAACAGGGAGGGCTGCCCCAGCATCTT.